This TCR beta chain was identified in a study of PD-1 blockade in classical Hodgkin lymphoma. General study points: Complete responders possessed baseline diversity comparable to newly diagnosed patients. Repertoire differences lack defined causes, possibly disease activity or prior therapy.

Germline values: CDR1 LNHNV, CDR2 YYDKDF (reference sequence). The CDR3 contains 18 residues. With V trimmed by 8 bases and J by 0 bases, 16 bases remained unmatched. Of note for this clone: Its antigen is unidentified.

The time point was: cycle 4 day 1 (C4D1), after less than seven weeks of nivolumab. All the patients suffered relapse after autologous stem cell transplantation, and brentuximab vedotin exposure differed. By magnetic negative selection, CD4+ T cells were purified from thawed PBMCs. Generated by immunoSEQ multiplex PCR, the TCRdb table keeps only in-frame clones and is missing some. The table includes tens of thousands of clones, 70% to 90% detected once. The specimen comprised CD4+ T cells from blood, sampled before the fourth cycle of nivolumab. The genes are TRBV15 and TRBJ2-4, with 7 bases identical to TRBD1. This receptor was obtained from a human donor with classical Hodgkin lymphoma. CDR3 bases: TGTGCCACCGGTTCCGGAAAGGGGGCAGACTTAGCCAAAAACATTCAGTACTTC. Amino acid sequence: CATGSGKGADLAKNIQYF.